This record covers a single T cell receptor (beta chain). Germline values: CDR1 PRHDT, CDR2 FYEKMQ (reference sequence). Trimming took off 0 bases at V and 3 bases at J, with 9 bases between the two ends. The CDR3 spans 15 residues. This record comes from a study of blood T cell repertoires in COVID-19. This table comes from immunoSEQ multiplex PCR, and its TCRdb copy is limited to in-frame clones, with some not included. The table has 250,000 to 350,000 clones, approximately 84% seen once; the top ten hold around 1.6%. Source material: peripheral blood. V is TRBV13 and J is TRBJ1-5; no definite D call. The clonotype comes from a human donor with COVID-19, enrolled during active disease. The donor label of this sample is uncertain. This chain's CDR3 is CASSLGGGDNQPQHF. The CDR3 coding sequence is TGTGCCAGCAGCTTAGGGGGCGGGGACAATCAGCCCCAGCATTTT.